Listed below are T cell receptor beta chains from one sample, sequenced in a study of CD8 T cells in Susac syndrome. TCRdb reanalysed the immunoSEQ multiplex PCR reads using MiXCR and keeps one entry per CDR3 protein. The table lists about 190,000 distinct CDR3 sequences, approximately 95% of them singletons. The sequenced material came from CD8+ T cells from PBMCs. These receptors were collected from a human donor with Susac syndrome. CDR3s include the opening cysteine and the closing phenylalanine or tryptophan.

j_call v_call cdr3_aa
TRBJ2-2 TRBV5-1 CASSLDRAGELFF
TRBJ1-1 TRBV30 CAWSASSLGEAFF
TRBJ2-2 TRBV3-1 CASSLPHAAGELFF
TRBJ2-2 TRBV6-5 CASSYVTGELFF
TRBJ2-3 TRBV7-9 CASSLAETELTDTQYF
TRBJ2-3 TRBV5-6 CASSLELAGGTDTQYF
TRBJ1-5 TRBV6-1 CASSLYPGAGNQPQHF
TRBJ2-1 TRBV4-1 CASSRGRGTENNEQFF
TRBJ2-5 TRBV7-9 CASSLPVGSQETQYF
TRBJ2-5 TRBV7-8 CASSLVDPLGLQETQYF
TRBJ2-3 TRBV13 CASSQLPGLAGTDTQYF
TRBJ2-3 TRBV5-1 CASSSNLAGGVTDTQYF
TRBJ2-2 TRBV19 CASNTGTAGELFF
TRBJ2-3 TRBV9 CASSAQGSTDTQYF
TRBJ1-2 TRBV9 CASSETRDRGKGGYTF
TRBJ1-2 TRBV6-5 CASSYSTGDGYTF
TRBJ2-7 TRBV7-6 CASSPGPYEQYF
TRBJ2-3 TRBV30 CAWSEGVTTDTQYF
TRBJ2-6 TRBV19 CATRGSSGANVLTF
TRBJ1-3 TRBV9 CASSESNSGNTIYF
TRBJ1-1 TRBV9 CATSALKEDPNTEAFF
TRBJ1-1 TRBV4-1 CASSHTGITEAFF
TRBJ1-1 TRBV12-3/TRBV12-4 CASSPTDVPEAFF
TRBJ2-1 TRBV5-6 CASSPRTGFYNEQFF
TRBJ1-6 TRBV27 CASSFWGQGNSPLHF
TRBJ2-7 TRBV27 CASSPESGVYEQYF
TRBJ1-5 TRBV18 CASSAEGQPQHF
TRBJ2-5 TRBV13 CASRPSRGRLQETQYF
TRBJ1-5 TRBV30 CAWSVTSGAQPQHF